A single sample is the source of the 9 T cell receptor beta chains below, sequenced in a study of blood T cell repertoires in COVID-19. Produced via immunoSEQ multiplex PCR; TCRdb's table is partial and in-frame only. The repertoire holds a few hundred thousand clones, with approximately 87% as singletons. Material for sequencing was peripheral blood. The receptors derive from a woman in her 50s with acute or convalescent COVID-19.

The chain links TRBV27 to TRBJ1-2; 8 nucleotides align to TRBD1. Per germline, CDR1 MNHEY and CDR2 SMNVEV (reference sequence). The ends lost 5 bases at V and 7 bases at J; junction bases unmatched: 6. CDR3 size: 13 residues. The CDR3 nucleotides read TGTGCCAGCAGTCCCCGTGGACAGGGTGGCTACACCTTC. Amino acid sequence: CASSPRGQGGYTF.

J is TRBJ2-7 and V is TRBV10-3; 7 bases match TRBD2. This CDR3 is 12 amino acids long. Trimming took 10 bases from V and 2 from J; bases not matched to a gene: 5. Germline CDR1 is ENHRY and CDR2 is SYGVKD. The chain's CDR3 is CATEGLTYEQYF. The CDR3 region has the DNA TGTGCCACCGAGGGACTAACCTACGAGCAGTACTTC.

The V call is TRBV7-9, the J call TRBJ2-7, with 11 bases that match TRBD2. The V and J ends lost 5 bases and 4 bases, in that order; junction bases with no gene match: 7. Germline V CDR1 and CDR2: SEHNR, FQNEAQ (reference sequence). CDR3 size: 15 residues. This CDR3 is CASSPHTSGRYEQYF. The CDR3 nucleotides are TGTGCCAGCAGCCCGCATACTAGCGGGAGATACGAGCAGTACTTC.

CDR3 amino acids: CASSYPYNEQFF. For the CDR3, the DNA is TGTGCCAGTAGTTATCCCTACAATGAGCAGTTCTTC. This chain uses TRBV19 with TRBJ2-1; D gene unclear. V lost 5 bases and J 2 bases, leaving 4 bases between the germline ends. There are 12 residues in the CDR3. Germline V gene lookup returns CDR1 LNHDA and CDR2 SQIVND (reference sequence).

The rearrangement uses TRBV28 and TRBJ2-1; TRBD2 matches 10 bases. Trimming at V came to 3 bases and at J to 9 bases, leaving 8 bases not matched to a gene. The CDR3 loop spans 15 amino acids. Per the germline V gene, CDR1 is MDHEN and CDR2 is SYDVKM. CDR3 loop: CASSFMSSGSPEQFF. The DNA for the CDR3 is TGTGCCAGCAGTTTTATGTCTAGCGGGAGTCCTGAGCAGTTCTTC.

The chain couples TRBV7-9 to TRBJ2-2, with 14 bases fitting TRBD2. Germline CDR1 SEHNR, CDR2 FQNEAQ (reference sequence). CDR3 length: 19 residues. The V segment lost 5 bases and the J segment 4 bases; nucleotides outside the gene matches: 12. The CDR3 region has the DNA TGTGCCAGCAGCAGAAGACTAGCGGGAGGGCCGTTTAGCACCGGGGAGCTGTTTTTT. Protein: CASSRRLAGGPFSTGELFF. Complete variable domain (other parts from reference TRBV7-9 and TRBJ2-2): DTGVSQNPRHKITKRGQNVTFRCDPISEHNRLYWYRQTLGQGPEFLTYFQNEAQLEKSRLLSDRFSAERPKGSFSTLEIQRTEQGDSAMYLCASSRRLAGGPFSTGELFFGEGSRLTVL.

J is TRBJ1-2 and V is TRBV7-2; no clear D gene. Germline CDR1 and CDR2: SGHTA and FQGNSA. The CDR3 is made up of 12 amino acids. The ends were cut back, 4 bases at V and 7 bases at J, with 10 bases in the middle. In nucleotides, the CDR3 is TGTGCCAGCAGCTACAGCCAAAGTGGCTACACCTTC. It translates to CASSYSQSGYTF.

The rearrangement uses TRBV7-9 and TRBJ2-5; no reliable D call. The CDR3 is 13 residues long. V gave up 3 bases and J gave up 5 bases, with 10 bases separating them. CDR1 and CDR2 from the germline V gene are SEHNR and FQNEAQ (reference sequence). CDR3 sequence reads: CASSFRQAETQYF. CDR3 nucleotide sequence: TGTGCCAGCAGCTTCAGGCAGGCGGAGACCCAGTACTTC. Full variable domain (missing parts from reference TRBV7-9 and TRBJ2-5): DTGVSQNPRHKITKRGQNVTFRCDPISEHNRLYWYRQTLGQGPEFLTYFQNEAQLEKSRLLSDRFSAERPKGSFSTLEIQRTEQGDSAMYLCASSFRQAETQYFGPGTRLLVL.

The V call is TRBV12-3 or TRBV12-4, the J call TRBJ2-1, with D possibly matching TRBD1 (6 bases). The CDR3 extends over 12 amino acids. Trimming took off 6 bases at V and 5 bases at J, with 8 bases between the two ends. Here the CDR3 DNA reads TGTGCCAGCAGCAGGGGCGACAATGAGCAGTTCTTC. This sequence encodes CASSRGDNEQFF.